A single sample is the source of the 32 T cell receptor beta chains below, sequenced in a study of blood T cell repertoires in COVID-19 (dated by TCRdb to 2018 to 2021). The library was obtained by the immunoSEQ multiplex PCR assay. Imported from immuneACCESS, the table was reduced by TCRdb to in-frame sequences with V and J called. These copies leave out some clones; in studies compared against another copy, an unresolved V gene accounts for under half, and the cause of the remainder is not known. The sample table holds 150,000 to 190,000 clones, of which about four fifths were seen once. The ten largest clones take up 0.5% to 0.65% of the sample. Sequenced material: peripheral blood. The receptors were sampled from a man aged 60 to 75 with acute or convalescent COVID-19.

This rearrangement joins TRBV30 to TRBJ2-2; D is perhaps TRBD2 (6 bases). Germline V lookup: CDR1 GTSNPN, CDR2 SVGIG (reference sequence). CDR3 length: 16 amino acids. The V and J ends lost 0 bases and 0 bases respectively, with 11 bases between them. The CDR3 sequence: CAWSVRELANTGELFF. In nucleotides, the CDR3 is TGTGCCTGGAGTGTCCGGGAGCTCGCGAACACCGGGGAGCTGTTTTTT.

The rearrangement uses TRBV27 and TRBJ2-1; 9 nucleotides line up with TRBD2. The CDR3 spans 20 residues. CDR1 MNHEY and CDR2 SMNVEV come from the germline V gene (reference sequence). V was pared by 2 bases and J by 0 bases, with 14 bases of the junction left unmatched. The CDR3 reads CASSLGKAGGLMSSYNEQFF. The CDR3 DNA reads as TGTGCCAGCAGTTTAGGAAAAGCGGGGGGCCTTATGAGCTCCTACAATGAGCAGTTCTTC.

V and J are TRBV7-2 and TRBJ2-1, with 9 bases aligning to TRBD1. V trimming: 5 bases; J trimming: 6 bases; junction bases outside the gene matches: 14. Germline-derived CDR1 and CDR2 are SGHTA and FQGNSA. The CDR3 has 17 residues. CDR3 in DNA: TGTGCCAGCAGCCAGAGGGCCGGGACAGGGCTGAGCAATGAGCAGTTCTTC. Its protein is CASSQRAGTGLSNEQFF.

V is TRBV7-9 and J is TRBJ1-2; D may be TRBD1 (6 bases). Deletions cut 5 bases from V and 0 bases from J, with 16 bases between. The CDR3 contains 16 residues. Germline CDR1 SEHNR, CDR2 FQNEAQ (reference sequence). CDR3 amino acids: CASSPDTRQANYGYTF. The CDR3 DNA sequence: TGTGCCAGCAGCCCTGACACCCGACAGGCTAACTATGGCTACACCTTC.

The genes are TRBV7-2 and TRBJ2-5; 8 bases match TRBD2. The ends lost 0 bases at V and 1 base at J; junction bases unmatched: 7. The CDR3 runs 17 residues. Germline values: CDR1 SGHTA, CDR2 FQGNSA. DNA for the CDR3: TGTGCCAGCAGCTTAGCTATACGGGGGGGCCCCCAAGAGACCCAGTACTTC. As protein: CASSLAIRGGPQETQYF. The variable domain in full, completed from reference TRBV7-2 and TRBJ2-5, reads GAGVSQSPSNKVTEKGKDVELRCDPISGHTALYWYRQSLGQGLEFLIYFQGNSAPDKSGLPSDRFSAERTGGSVSTLTIQRTQQEDSAVYLCASSLAIRGGPQETQYFGPGTRLLVL.

This sequence joins TRBV10-1 and TRBJ1-2; D might be TRBD1 (6 bases). This CDR3 is 13 amino acids long. Germline V gives CDR1 WNHNN, CDR2 SYGVQD (reference sequence). Trimming pared 7 bases from V and 5 bases from J, leaving 14 bases between. CDR3 DNA sequence: TGCGCCAGCAAGACTAACAGGGAATATGGCTACACCTTC. This gives the protein CASKTNREYGYTF.

V is TRBV7-3 and J is TRBJ1-6, with 7 bases matching TRBD1. The germline gives CDR1 SGHTA, CDR2 FQGTGA. The CDR3 covers 15 residues. Trimming at V came to 5 bases and at J to 5 bases, leaving 6 bases not matched to a gene. The CDR3 DNA is TGTGCCAGCAGCGCACAGGGGAACAATAATTCACCCCTCCACTTT. It specifies CASSAQGNNNSPLHF.

The chain has TRBV7-9 and TRBJ1-6; D not certain. CDR3 length: 17 amino acids. Trimming took off 5 bases at V and 5 bases at J, with 19 bases between the two ends. Germline lookup yields CDR1 SEHNR and CDR2 FQNEAQ (reference sequence). The CDR3 loop is CASSLLTSRRNNSPLHF. CDR3 coding DNA: TGTGCCAGCAGCCTCCTCACGTCGCGGCGGAATAATTCACCCCTCCACTTT.

The chain employs TRBV7-9 and TRBJ2-2; D remains ambiguous. The CDR3 covers 14 residues. Germline values: CDR1 SEHNR, CDR2 FQNEAQ (reference sequence). V was pared by 0 bases and J by 4 bases, with 6 bases between. CDR3 DNA: TGTGCCAGCAGCTTAGCGCTACTCACCGGGGAGCTGTTTTTT. This translates into CASSLALLTGELFF.

The chain has TRBV4-2 and TRBJ2-5; the D gene is possibly TRBD1 (6 bases). CDR3 length equals 19 residues. Between the trimmed V and J ends, which lost 6 bases and 5 bases, there was a span of 31 bases. The germline CDR1 and CDR2 sequences are LGHNA and YNFKEQ. CDR3 sequence: CASSPGVVFSAGRGETQYF. In DNA, the CDR3 is TGTGCCAGCAGTCCAGGGGTCGTCTTTAGCGCGGGTAGGGGGGAGACCCAGTACTTC.

The J gene is TRBJ2-3, the V gene TRBV5-8; 8 bases map to TRBD1. In germline, CDR1 is SGHTS, CDR2 YDEGEE. V shed 4 bases, J shed 0 bases, and the junction held 4 bases outside the gene matches. The CDR3 spans 15 residues. CDR3 sequence: CASSARDRSTDTQYF. Written as DNA, the CDR3 is TGTGCCAGCAGCGCCCGGGACAGGAGCACAGATACGCAGTATTTT.

The chain combines TRBV6-5 with TRBJ2-3; 9 bases match TRBD2. Per the germline V gene, CDR1 is MNHEY and CDR2 is SVGAGI. V lost 5 bases, J lost 1 base, and 4 bases stayed unmatched. This CDR3 has 15 residues. DNA of the CDR3: TGTGCCAGCAGTCGTAGCGGGGGACGCACAGATACGCAGTATTTT. It is translated as CASSRSGGRTDTQYF.

V and J are TRBV4-3 and TRBJ1-2; possibly TRBD1 for D (6 bases). This CDR3 spans 15 amino acids. Per the germline V gene, CDR1 is LGHNA and CDR2 is YSLEER. V was trimmed by 0 bases and J by 4 bases, leaving 12 bases between them. The CDR3 region has the DNA TGCGCCAGCAGCCAAGAAGCAGGGGCGCCCTATGGCTACACCTTC. Its translation: CASSQEAGAPYGYTF.

The genes are TRBV27 and TRBJ1-1, with D unclear. The CDR3 length is 15 residues. Germline V gene sequence: CDR1 MNHEY, CDR2 SMNVEV (reference sequence). V lost 3 bases, J lost 2 bases, and 13 bases lay in between. The CDR3 reads CASSFRLAGNTEAFF. For the CDR3, the DNA is TGTGCCAGCAGTTTTAGGCTTGCAGGCAACACTGAAGCTTTCTTT.

This chain links TRBV7-3 with TRBJ2-3; tentatively, D is TRBD2 (6 bases). With 2 bases removed from V and 2 bases from J, the gap between germline ends came to 14 bases. CDR1 is SGHTA, CDR2 FQGTGA, per germline. This CDR3 region has 16 residues. CDR3 in DNA: TGTGCCAGCAGCTTAGTTGGGGGAGGATTCACAGATACGCAGTATTTT. Amino acid sequence: CASSLVGGGFTDTQYF.

This sequence joins TRBV20-1 and TRBJ1-1; 8 bases are a match to TRBD1. CDR1 is DFQATT, CDR2 SNEGSKA, per germline (reference sequence). The CDR3 sequence is 14 residues long. V shed 3 bases, J shed 7 bases, and the junction held 10 bases outside the gene matches. Here the CDR3 DNA reads TGCAGTGCTAGTTCCAGGGGGCGGTCATTTGAAGCTTTCTTT. Its protein is CSASSRGRSFEAFF.

This sequence joins TRBV6-6 and TRBJ1-4; 9 positions match TRBD1. The V gene end was trimmed by 10 bases and the J gene end by 8 bases; junction bases not matched to a gene: 11. Germline V CDR1 and CDR2: MNHNY, SVGAGI (reference sequence). The CDR3 extends over 14 amino acids. The CDR3: CATGQGRILEKLFF. For the CDR3, the DNA is TGTGCCACGGGACAGGGTCGGATTCTGGAAAAACTGTTTTTT.

The gene calls are TRBV11-3 and TRBJ1-4; D unresolved. From germline, CDR1 is SGHNT and CDR2 YENEEA. The CDR3 contains 20 residues. The V and J ends lost 2 bases and 1 base respectively, with 23 bases between them. CDR3 sequence reads: CASSLFWTSGGDGTNEKLFF. As DNA, the CDR3 is TGTGCCAGCAGCTTATTTTGGACGTCGGGCGGGGATGGAACTAATGAAAAACTGTTTTTT. Together with reference TRBV11-3 and TRBJ1-4, the CDR3 gives the full variable domain: EAGVVQSPRYKIIEKKQPVAFWCNPISGHNTLYWYLQNLGQGPELLIRYENEEAVDDSQLPKDRFSAERLKGVDSTLKIQPAELGDSAVYLCASSLFWTSGGDGTNEKLFFGSGTQLSVL.

The J gene is TRBJ1-4, the V gene TRBV19; D is uncertain. Trimming took 2 bases from V and 4 from J, leaving 14 bases between them. Germline V lookup: CDR1 LNHDA, CDR2 SQIVND (reference sequence). The CDR3 has 16 residues. In DNA, the CDR3 is TGTGCCAGTAGTATACCCCGGGGTCCACTTAATGAAAAACTGTTTTTT. Translating gives CASSIPRGPLNEKLFF. Full variable domain (missing parts from reference TRBV19 and TRBJ1-4): DGGITQSPKYLFRKEGQNVTLSCEQNLNHDAMYWYRQDPGQGLRLIYYSQIVNDFQKGDIAEGYSVSREKKESFPLTVTSAQKNPTAFYLCASSIPRGPLNEKLFFGSGTQLSVL.

The J gene is TRBJ2-1, the V gene TRBV6-1, with 10 bases lining up with TRBD2. CDR1 MNHNS and CDR2 SASEGT come from the germline V gene. V trimming: 3 bases; J trimming: 3 bases; junction bases outside the gene matches: 2. The CDR3 has 15 amino acids. CDR3 DNA sequence: TGTGCCAGCAGTGAGCTAGCGGGGGACTACAATGAGCAGTTCTTC. Translating it yields CASSELAGDYNEQFF.

The chain is built from TRBV19 and TRBJ1-1, with TRBD1 identical over 7 bases. V gave up 4 bases and J gave up 1 base; unmatched junction bases: 6. CDR3 length equals 15 residues. The germline CDR1 and CDR2 sequences are LNHDA and SQIVND (reference sequence). CDR3 sequence reads: CASSRRGRTNTEAFF. The CDR3 nucleotides are TGTGCCAGTAGTAGAAGGGGGCGTACGAACACTGAAGCTTTCTTT.

The chain links TRBV6-5 to TRBJ2-3; a possible D gene is TRBD1 (6 bases). Germline-derived CDR1 and CDR2 are MNHEY and SVGAGI. CDR3 length: 14 amino acids. Between the trimmed V and J ends, which lost 10 bases and 4 bases, there was a span of 18 bases. The CDR3 loop reads CATHRQAVADTQYF. The CDR3 DNA sequence: TGTGCCACCCACCGACAGGCAGTGGCAGATACGCAGTATTTT.

Concerning this clone itself: Within the sample, other DNA sequences also encode this same CDR3. The V call is TRBV27, the J call TRBJ1-1; D gene unclear. The CDR3 has 13 residues. The germline V and J ends were trimmed by 8 bases and 0 bases, with 10 bases remaining between them. CDR1 is MNHEY, CDR2 SMNVEV, per germline (reference sequence). This chain's CDR3 is CASGGRMNTEAFF. As DNA, the CDR3 is TGTGCCAGCGGAGGCAGAATGAACACTGAAGCTTTCTTT.

This clone appeared once. The chain employs TRBV7-2 and TRBJ1-6; D is undetermined. CDR1 and CDR2 (germline): SGHTA, FQGNSA. The germline V and J ends were trimmed by 4 bases and 4 bases, with 11 bases remaining between them. The CDR3 contains 15 residues. The CDR3 DNA reads as TGTGCCAGCAGCTCCGGGAGGGAATATAATTCACCCCTCCACTTT. It is translated as CASSSGREYNSPLHF.

The chain recombines TRBV28 with TRBJ2-2, with a weak D call TRBD2 (6 bases). The germline gives CDR1 MDHEN, CDR2 SYDVKM. The CDR3 runs to 20 residues. With 6 bases removed from V and 3 bases from J, the gap between germline ends came to 29 bases. CDR3 coding DNA: TGTGCCAGCAGCCCGGGAGTTTTTAGCTGGGGGGACTCCTACACCGGGGAGCTGTTTTTT. As protein: CASSPGVFSWGDSYTGELFF.

CDR3 nucleotides: TGCGCCAGCAGCTTGCCCGGGAGAGGAAACACCATATATTTT. Amino acids: CASSLPGRGNTIYF. The chain couples TRBV5-1 to TRBJ1-3; D gene uncertain. The germline CDR1 and CDR2 sequences are SGHRS and YFSETQ. V dropped 1 base and J dropped 4 bases, with 9 bases sitting between them. CDR3 length: 14 residues. Supplemented by reference TRBV5-1 and TRBJ1-3, the full variable domain reads KAGVTQTPRYLIKTRGQQVTLSCSPISGHRSVSWYQQTPGQGLQFLFEYFSETQRNKGNFPGRFSGRQFSNSRSEMNVSTLELGDSALYLCASSLPGRGNTIYFGEGSWLTVV.

The chain is built from TRBV28 and TRBJ2-2, with 9 bases matching TRBD2. Losses at the gene ends were 3 bases for V and 5 bases for J; bases not matched to a gene: 4. The CDR3 is 15 residues long. Germline values: CDR1 MDHEN, CDR2 SYDVKM. Here the CDR3 DNA reads TGTGCCAGCAGTTTGGGTAGCGGGAGAACCGGGGAGCTGTTTTTT. Amino acid sequence: CASSLGSGRTGELFF.

This chain links TRBV27 with TRBJ1-5, with 9 bases lining up with TRBD1. V lost 6 bases to trimming and J lost 3 bases; unmatched junction nucleotides: 6. Germline-derived CDR1 and CDR2 are MNHEY and SMNVEV (reference sequence). This CDR3 comprises 15 residues. The CDR3 loop is CASRPGTGSNQPQHF. As DNA, the CDR3 is TGTGCCAGCAGACCCGGGACAGGGTCCAATCAGCCCCAGCATTTT.

The gene calls are TRBV4-2 and TRBJ2-1; 7 bases are shared with TRBD1. Germline V gives CDR1 LGHNA, CDR2 YNFKEQ. V lost 4 bases and J lost 2; bases outside the gene matches: 5. CDR3 length: 15 amino acids. The CDR3 coding sequence is TGTGCCAGCAGCCCTCGGACAGGAACCTACAATGAGCAGTTCTTC. Its protein is CASSPRTGTYNEQFF.

This chain joins TRBV6-5 and TRBJ1-5; possibly TRBD1 for D (6 bases). Germline V CDR1 and CDR2: MNHEY, SVGAGI. With 6 bases removed from V and 4 bases from J, the gap between germline ends came to 13 bases. The CDR3 totals 14 residues. CDR3 DNA: TGTGCCAGCAGACTAGGGGGGGGAAATCAGCCCCAGCATTTT. Its protein is CASRLGGGNQPQHF.

The genes are TRBV10-3 and TRBJ2-3; tentative D call: TRBD2 (5 bases). CDR1 is ENHRY, CDR2 SYGVKD, per germline. Trimming pared 7 bases from V and 7 bases from J, leaving 9 bases between. The CDR3 extends over 11 amino acids. The CDR3: CAITRGNTQYF. The CDR3 DNA reads as TGTGCCATCACTCGGGGAAATACGCAGTATTTT.

This chain links TRBV12-3 or TRBV12-4 with TRBJ1-6; D gene ambiguous. Trimming shortened V by 2 bases and J by 11 bases, and 7 bases separated the two germline ends. This CDR3 has 12 amino acids. Written as DNA, the CDR3 is TGTGCCAGCAGTTTACCGGCGGCACCCCTCCACTTT. Translation gives CASSLPAAPLHF.